This section outlines one T cell receptor beta chain sequence together with its context. The antigen is undetermined. V shed 2 bases and J shed 1 base, with 5 bases lying between them. CDR1 and CDR2 from the germline V gene are SQVTM and ANQGSEA. CDR3 length equals 13 residues. These data are taken from a study of graft-versus-host responses after intestinal transplantation. Looking at the study overall: Transplants given to recipients were multivisceral, liver-intestinal, or isolated intestinal. Every one of the recipients received anti-thymocyte globulin induction and afterwards took tacrolimus and steroids for roughly three years.

Assay used: immunoSEQ multiplex PCR; TCRdb lists only in-frame clones, some missing. The repertoire includes more than 65,000 clones, 84% of them detected once, and 0.39% sits in the top ten. This sequence originates from a human donor who was the organ donor for an intestinal transplant. Sample: unstimulated CD4+ T cells sorted from spleen or lymph node cells, taken before transplant. The chain combines TRBV29-1 with TRBJ2-2, with no clear D. CDR3 sequence: CSVESVNTGELFF. DNA for the CDR3: TGCAGCGTTGAATCGGTGAACACCGGGGAGCTGTTTTTT.